What follows are 23 T cell receptor beta chains derived from one specimen sequenced in a study of blood T cell repertoires in COVID-19. Measured with immunoSEQ multiplex PCR; TCRdb has only the in-frame clones, and not every one. The sample includes approximately 63,000 clones, 80% to 90% seen only once; the top ten take 18%. What was sequenced was peripheral blood. Every receptor here comes from a woman in her sixties with COVID-19, enrolled during active disease.

V usage is TRBV6-5 and J usage is TRBJ2-7; 9 positions agree with TRBD1. J gave up 6 bases and V 6 bases, and 9 bases lay outside the gene matches. Germline CDR1 and CDR2: MNHEY and SVGAGI. There are 14 residues in the CDR3. CDR3 DNA: TGTGCCAGCAGCCCCGGGACAGGGAGCGTCGAGCAGTACTTC. Translating gives CASSPGTGSVEQYF.

The chain has TRBV6-2 or TRBV6-3 and TRBJ2-6, with D possibly matching TRBD1 (6 bases). V was pared by 6 bases and J by 0 bases, with 21 bases between. The CDR3 has 19 residues. Germline values: CDR1 MNHEY, CDR2 SVGEGT. CDR3 bases: TGTGCCAGCAGATACCGGCCAAACAGGGAAAGCTCTGGGGCCAACGTCCTGACTTTC. Protein: CASRYRPNRESSGANVLTF.

CDR3 nucleotide sequence: TGCGCCAGCAGAGGGACAGGTCGCCACGAGCAGTACTTC. Translated: CASRGTGRHEQYF. The V gene is TRBV5-1, the J gene TRBJ2-7, with 8 positions matching TRBD1. The CDR3 has 13 residues. The germline CDR1 and CDR2 sequences are SGHRS and YFSETQ. V gave up 5 bases and J gave up 5 bases; unmatched junction bases: 6.

V gene TRBV2 combines with J gene TRBJ1-6; unclear D gene. Germline loops: CDR1 SNHLY, CDR2 FYNNEI. This CDR3 spans 15 amino acids. Trimming cost V 7 bases and J 0 bases, with 10 bases left between them. The CDR3 here is CASMAESSYNSPLHF. In DNA form, the CDR3 reads TGTGCCAGCATGGCAGAAAGCTCCTATAATTCACCCCTCCACTTT.

This chain connects TRBV3-1 (or the pseudogene TRBV3-2) to TRBJ1-1; weak D call: TRBD1 (6 bases). With 4 bases removed from V and 2 bases from J, the gap between germline ends came to 11 bases. Germline CDR1 and CDR2: LGHDT and YNNKEL (reference sequence). The CDR3 totals 14 residues. DNA for the CDR3: TGTGCCAGCAGCCTAGCCGGGACAAACACTGAAGCTTTCTTT. It translates to CASSLAGTNTEAFF.

J is TRBJ2-2 and V is TRBV7-3, with TRBD1 identical over 10 bases. V trimming: 6 bases; J trimming: 4 bases; junction bases outside the gene matches: 8. The CDR3 extends over 16 amino acids. The germline gives CDR1 SGHTA, CDR2 FQGTGA. The CDR3 sequence is CASRSRDRGRTGELFF. The CDR3 DNA is TGTGCCAGCAGGTCCCGGGACAGGGGACGCACCGGGGAGCTGTTTTTT.

The chain uses TRBV7-3 and TRBJ1-1, with D perhaps matching TRBD1 (6 bases). Trimming shortened V by 1 base and J by 7 bases, and 10 bases separated the two germline ends. This CDR3 has 13 amino acids. Germline loops: CDR1 SGHTA, CDR2 FQGTGA. The CDR3 nucleotides read TGTGCCAGCAGCTTAAGATCAGGGGATGAAGCTTTCTTT. This gives the protein CASSLRSGDEAFF. The variable domain in full, completed from reference TRBV7-3 and TRBJ1-1, reads GAGVSQTPSNKVTEKGKYVELRCDPISGHTALYWYRQSLGQGPEFLIYFQGTGAADDSGLPNDRFFAVRPEGSVSTLKIQRTERGDSAVYLCASSLRSGDEAFFGQGTRLTVV.

The chain joins TRBV13 to TRBJ2-7; D ambiguous. This CDR3 spans 14 amino acids. Looked up from germline, CDR1 is PRHDT and CDR2 is FYEKMQ (reference sequence). Trimming cost V 2 bases and J 0 bases, with 8 bases left between them. CDR3 sequence reads: CASSLLAGSYEQYF. CDR3 DNA sequence: TGTGCCAGCAGCTTACTGGCAGGCTCCTACGAGCAGTACTTC.

The chain is built from TRBV19 and TRBJ2-5; 12 bases line up with TRBD2. J gave up 5 bases and V 5 bases, and 9 bases lay outside the gene matches. Germline lookup yields CDR1 LNHDA and CDR2 SQIVND (reference sequence). The CDR3 is 16 residues long. The CDR3 spells CASSLLAGGLRETQYF. The DNA of the CDR3 is TGTGCCAGTAGTCTGCTAGCGGGAGGGCTTAGGGAGACCCAGTACTTC.

V usage is TRBV7-3 and J usage is TRBJ2-1, with 11 bases aligning to TRBD2. The V gene's germline CDR1 is SGHTA and CDR2 FQGTGA. The CDR3 contains 22 residues. V dropped 9 bases and J dropped 4; count of bases not matched to a gene: 29. The CDR3: CASRIDRVQTSGRAGVYNEQFF. The DNA of the CDR3 is TGTGCCAGTCGGATCGACAGGGTCCAAACTAGCGGGAGAGCAGGGGTATACAATGAGCAGTTCTTC. The entire variable domain, with the rest obtained from reference TRBV7-3 and TRBJ2-1, is as follows: GAGVSQTPSNKVTEKGKYVELRCDPISGHTALYWYRQSLGQGPEFLIYFQGTGAADDSGLPNDRFFAVRPEGSVSTLKIQRTERGDSAVYLCASRIDRVQTSGRAGVYNEQFFGPGTRLTVL.

The chain employs TRBV6-1 and TRBJ1-1; D unresolved. Germline V gene lookup returns CDR1 MNHNS and CDR2 SASEGT. V was cut by 2 bases and J by 3 bases, with 4 bases left in between. The CDR3 has 12 amino acids. The CDR3 DNA is TGTGCCAGCAGTGAACCGGACACTGAAGCTTTCTTT. Translating gives CASSEPDTEAFF.

The CDR3 DNA reads TGTGCCAGCAGCCAACACCCACAGGGCTCTAATGAAAAACTGTTTTTT. Translation: CASSQHPQGSNEKLFF. The rearrangement links TRBV4-2 to TRBJ1-4, with TRBD1 as a possible D gene (6 bases). From germline, CDR1 is LGHNA and CDR2 YNFKEQ. CDR3 length: 16 residues. V was pared by 2 bases and J by 3 bases, with 13 bases between.

This sequence joins TRBV27 and TRBJ1-2, with 9 bases aligning to TRBD1. The CDR3 covers 16 residues. Germline CDR1 and CDR2: MNHEY and SMNVEV (reference sequence). The V segment lost 4 bases and the J segment 7 bases; nucleotides outside the gene matches: 13. The CDR3 loop is CASSSKTGTGFTGYTF. The CDR3 DNA follows: TGTGCCAGCAGTTCCAAAACCGGGACAGGGTTTACTGGCTACACCTTC.

The chain joins TRBV6-5 to TRBJ2-7; weak D call: TRBD2 (6 bases). V was shortened by 5 bases and J by 2 bases, with 16 bases between the two germline ends. Germline CDR1 MNHEY, CDR2 SVGAGI. The CDR3 is made up of 15 amino acids. CDR3 amino acids: CASSRDSHDAYEQYF. CDR3 DNA sequence: TGTGCCAGCAGTCGGGACTCCCACGATGCCTACGAGCAGTACTTC.

The gene calls are TRBV6-5 and TRBJ2-7, with 11 positions matching TRBD1. There are 13 residues in the CDR3. Germline V CDR1 and CDR2: MNHEY, SVGAGI. The J segment lost 6 bases and the V segment lost 6 bases, leaving 4 bases of the junction unmatched. The CDR3 protein is CASSRDRGSEQYF. DNA of the CDR3: TGTGCCAGCAGCCGGGACAGGGGGAGCGAGCAGTACTTC.

This CDR3 is CASSEGSGREQFF. In DNA, the CDR3 is TGTGCCAGCAGCGAGGGGAGCGGGAGGGAGCAGTTCTTC. This rearrangement joins TRBV9 to TRBJ2-1; 9 bases map to TRBD2. CDR1 SGDLS and CDR2 YYNGEE come from the germline V gene. This CDR3 has 13 amino acids. Losses at the gene ends were 3 bases for V and 10 bases for J; bases not matched to a gene: 5.

This chain uses TRBV5-4 with TRBJ2-7; the match to TRBD2 covers 8 bases. There are 16 residues in the CDR3. Germline CDR1 is SGHNT and CDR2 is YYREEE (reference sequence). Losses at the gene ends were 0 bases for V and 1 base for J; bases not matched to a gene: 6. CDR3 in DNA: TGTGCCAGCAGCTTGGCCGGAGCGGGAGCGTCCTACGAGCAGTACTTC. It specifies CASSLAGAGASYEQYF.

This clone occurred once. This chain uses TRBV19 with TRBJ1-2, with D unclear. This CDR3 spans 14 amino acids. The V end lost 3 bases, the J end lost 3 bases, and 11 bases lay between the germline ends. Germline-derived CDR1 and CDR2 are LNHDA and SQIVND (reference sequence). The CDR3 sequence: CASSISGGYYGYTF. The CDR3 DNA follows: TGTGCCAGTAGTATTTCCGGAGGGTACTATGGCTACACCTTC.

The rearrangement links TRBV5-6 to TRBJ1-6, with a weak D call TRBD1 (6 bases). The germline gives CDR1 SGHDT, CDR2 YYEEEE. The length of the CDR3 is 15 residues. Trimming cost V 2 bases and J 8 bases, with 14 bases left between them. The CDR3 here is CASSFGQGLDSPLHF. Written as DNA, the CDR3 is TGTGCCAGCAGCTTTGGTCAGGGGTTAGATTCACCCCTCCACTTT.

This clone showed up just once. This sequence joins TRBV7-8 and TRBJ2-5; D remains ambiguous. V was cut by 6 bases and J by 10 bases, with 15 bases left in between. CDR3 size: 12 residues. Looked up from germline, CDR1 is SGHVS and CDR2 is FQNEAQ. The CDR3 loop is CASSPGGRVQYF. Written as DNA, the CDR3 is TGTGCCAGCAGTCCTGGTGGTCGGGTCCAGTACTTC.

The J gene is TRBJ1-3, the V gene TRBV30, with TRBD1 as a possible D gene (5 bases). The CDR3 runs to 13 residues. Trimming pared 5 bases from V and 3 bases from J, leaving 11 bases between. The germline V gene has CDR1 GTSNPN and CDR2 SVGIG (reference sequence). The CDR3 nucleotides read TGTGCCTGGGCAGGGCTCCTTGGAAACACCATATATTTT. It encodes CAWAGLLGNTIYF.

V gene TRBV21-1 combines with J gene TRBJ1-1; the table assigns TRBD1, which was not confirmed against the DNA. TRBV21-1 is shown as a pseudogene. This CDR3 is 15 amino acids long. For the CDR3, the DNA is TGTGCCAGCAGCAAAGCTGGGACAGGGAAGACTGAAGCTTTCTTT. Encoded protein: CASSKAGTGKTEAFF.

This chain joins TRBV4-1 and TRBJ2-5; the match to TRBD2 covers 8 bases. CDR1 is MGHRA, CDR2 YSYEKL, per germline. The CDR3 has 14 amino acids. The V and J ends lost 0 bases and 5 bases, in that order; junction bases with no gene match: 2. The CDR3 loop is CASSQDQRGETQYF. CDR3 nucleotide sequence: TGCGCCAGCAGCCAAGATCAGCGGGGGGAGACCCAGTACTTC.